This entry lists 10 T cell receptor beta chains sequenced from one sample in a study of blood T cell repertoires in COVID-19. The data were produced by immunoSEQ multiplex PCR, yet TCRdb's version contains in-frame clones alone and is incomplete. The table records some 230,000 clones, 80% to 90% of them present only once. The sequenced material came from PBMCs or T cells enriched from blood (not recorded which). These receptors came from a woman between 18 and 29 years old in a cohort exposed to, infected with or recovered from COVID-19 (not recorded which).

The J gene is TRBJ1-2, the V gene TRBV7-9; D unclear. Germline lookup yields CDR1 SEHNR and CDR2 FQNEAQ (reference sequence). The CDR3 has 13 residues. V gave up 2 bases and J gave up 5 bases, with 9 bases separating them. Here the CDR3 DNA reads TGTGCCAGCAGCTTAATAACCGAGTATGGCTACACCTTC. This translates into CASSLITEYGYTF.

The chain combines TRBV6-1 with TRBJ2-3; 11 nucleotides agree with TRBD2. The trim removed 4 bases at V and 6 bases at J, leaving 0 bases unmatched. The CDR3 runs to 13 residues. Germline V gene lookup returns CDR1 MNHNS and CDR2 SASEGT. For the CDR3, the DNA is TGTGCCAGCAGTGTAGCGGGGGGGGATACGCAGTATTTT. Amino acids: CASSVAGGDTQYF.

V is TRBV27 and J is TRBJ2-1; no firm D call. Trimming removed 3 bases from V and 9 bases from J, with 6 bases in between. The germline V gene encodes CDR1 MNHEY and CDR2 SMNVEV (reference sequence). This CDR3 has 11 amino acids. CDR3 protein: CASSLLGEQFF. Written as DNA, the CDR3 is TGTGCCAGCAGTTTGCTAGGTGAGCAGTTCTTC.

The CDR3 protein is CASRLAGSSVYNEQFF. The DNA for the CDR3 is TGTGCCAGCAGACTTGCAGGCTCCTCAGTCTACAATGAGCAGTTCTTC. The V call is TRBV3-1 (or the pseudogene TRBV3-2), the J call TRBJ2-1, with unresolved D. V dropped 6 bases and J dropped 3 bases, with 18 bases sitting between them. Germline CDR1 and CDR2: LGHDT and YNNKEL (reference sequence). This CDR3 is built from 16 residues.

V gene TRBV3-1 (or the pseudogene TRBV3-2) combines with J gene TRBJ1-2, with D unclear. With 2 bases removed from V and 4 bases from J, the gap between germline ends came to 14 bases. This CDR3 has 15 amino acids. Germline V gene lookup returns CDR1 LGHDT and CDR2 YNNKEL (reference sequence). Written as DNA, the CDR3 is TGTGCCAGCAGCCAAAGAGAAAGCTCTAGCTATGGCTACACCTTC. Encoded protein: CASSQRESSSYGYTF.

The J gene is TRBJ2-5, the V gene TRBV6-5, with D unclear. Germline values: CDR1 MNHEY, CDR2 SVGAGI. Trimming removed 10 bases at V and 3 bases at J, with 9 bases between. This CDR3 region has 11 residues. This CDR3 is CATRREETQYF. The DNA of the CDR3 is TGTGCCACTAGGAGAGAAGAGACCCAGTACTTC.

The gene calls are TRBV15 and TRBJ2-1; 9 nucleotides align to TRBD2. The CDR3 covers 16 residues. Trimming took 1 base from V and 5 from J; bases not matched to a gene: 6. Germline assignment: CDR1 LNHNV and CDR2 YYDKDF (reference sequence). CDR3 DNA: TGTGCCACCAGCAGAGGTTCAGCGGGGGGAGACAATGAGCAGTTCTTC. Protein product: CATSRGSAGGDNEQFF.

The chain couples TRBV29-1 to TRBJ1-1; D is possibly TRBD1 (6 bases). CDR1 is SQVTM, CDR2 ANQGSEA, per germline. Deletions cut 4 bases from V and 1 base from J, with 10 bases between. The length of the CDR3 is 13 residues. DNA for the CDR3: TGCAGCGTTGTGGTCAGGGGGAACACTGAAGCTTTCTTT. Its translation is CSVVVRGNTEAFF.

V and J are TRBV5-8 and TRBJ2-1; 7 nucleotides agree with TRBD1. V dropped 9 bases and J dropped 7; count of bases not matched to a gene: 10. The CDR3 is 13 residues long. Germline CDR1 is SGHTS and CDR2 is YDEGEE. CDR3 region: CAIRQGHRNEQFF. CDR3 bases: TGTGCCATTAGACAGGGCCACCGAAATGAGCAGTTCTTC.

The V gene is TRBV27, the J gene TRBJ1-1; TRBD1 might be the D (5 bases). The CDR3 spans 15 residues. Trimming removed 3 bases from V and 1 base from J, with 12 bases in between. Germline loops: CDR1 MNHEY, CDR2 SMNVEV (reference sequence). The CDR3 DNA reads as TGTGCCAGCAGTTTCTCCGGGAGGGGGAACACTGAAGCTTTCTTT. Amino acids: CASSFSGRGNTEAFF.